Each of the 18 T cell receptor beta chains below was sequenced from the same sample in a study of technical replicates of blood from a few donors. Produced via immunoSEQ multiplex PCR; TCRdb's table is partial and in-frame only. Counted here are 95,000 to 100,000 clones, roughly 95% occurring once; the ten biggest clones make up 0.21%. The sample comprised T cells isolated from PBMCs. Receptors originate from a human donor in good health.

This clone was observed a single time. The V call is TRBV6-6, the J call TRBJ1-5; D gene unclear. Germline assignment: CDR1 MNHNY and CDR2 SVGAGI (reference sequence). The V end lost 0 bases, the J end lost 5 bases, and 8 bases lay between the germline ends. This CDR3 region has 14 residues. DNA for the CDR3: TGTGCCAGCAGTTACTCGGAGTGGGATCAGCCCCAGCATTTT. Protein sequence: CASSYSEWDQPQHF.

This rearrangement joins TRBV7-9 to TRBJ2-1, with D perhaps TRBD1 (7 bases). CDR1 and CDR2 from the germline V gene are SEHNR and FQNEAQ (reference sequence). CDR3 length equals 15 residues. V was cut by 5 bases and J by 8 bases, with 19 bases left in between. The CDR3 reads CASSPSQGGRDEQFF. The CDR3 nucleotides read TGTGCCAGCAGCCCCAGCCAGGGGGGACGCGATGAGCAGTTCTTC.

This chain links TRBV7-6 with TRBJ1-1, with no clear D. The CDR3 runs to 14 residues. Germline CDR1 SGHVS, CDR2 FNYEAQ. V shed 8 bases and J shed 3 bases, with 16 bases lying between them. Here the CDR3 DNA reads TGTGCCAGCCGGCTGGGCGTCCGCGACACTGAAGCTTTCTTT. Amino acid sequence: CASRLGVRDTEAFF.

DNA for the CDR3: TGTGCCACCAGCAAAGGACTAGCGGAGGGCTACGAGCAGTACTTC. As protein: CATSKGLAEGYEQYF. J is TRBJ2-7 and V is TRBV15; 10 bases agree with TRBD2. V lost 4 bases and J lost 3; bases outside the gene matches: 6. Germline-derived CDR1 and CDR2 are LNHNV and YYDKDF (reference sequence). CDR3 length equals 15 residues.

This clone has just one count. The genes are TRBV2 and TRBJ1-2; 8 bases align to TRBD1. There are 14 residues in the CDR3. Unmatched junction bases numbered 2, after V lost 1 base and J lost 4 bases. The germline V gene has CDR1 SNHLY and CDR2 FYNNEI. The CDR3 DNA is TGTGCCAGCAGTGAAGTTGACAGGGGCTATGGCTACACCTTC. It encodes CASSEVDRGYGYTF.

The V gene is TRBV27, the J gene TRBJ2-1, with 8 bases aligning to TRBD2. The CDR3 covers 13 residues. Germline V gene lookup returns CDR1 MNHEY and CDR2 SMNVEV (reference sequence). Trimming removed 2 bases from V and 7 bases from J; junction bases left unmatched: 1. CDR3 coding DNA: TGTGCCAGCAGTTTACGGGGGGGGAATGAGCAGTTCTTC. Amino acid sequence: CASSLRGGNEQFF.

The V gene is TRBV7-6, the J gene TRBJ1-1; TRBD1 agrees at 7 bases. The CDR3 runs 15 residues. Germline loops: CDR1 SGHVS, CDR2 FNYEAQ. J gave up 1 base and V 5 bases, and 7 bases lay outside the gene matches. CDR3 in DNA: TGTGCCAGCAGCCCCACGACAGGGTCGAACACTGAAGCTTTCTTT. As protein: CASSPTTGSNTEAFF.

This rearrangement joins TRBV2 to TRBJ1-6, with 10 bases that match TRBD1. Looked up from germline, CDR1 is SNHLY and CDR2 is FYNNEI. This CDR3 region has 14 residues. V gave up 3 bases and J gave up 10 bases; unmatched junction bases: 3. The CDR3 here is CASSEGTGESPLHF. CDR3 nucleotide sequence: TGTGCCAGCAGTGAGGGGACAGGGGAATCACCCCTCCACTTT. The full variable domain, in which reference TRBV2 and TRBJ1-6 provide the parts outside the CDR3, is EPEVTQTPSHQVTQMGQEVILRCVPISNHLYFYWYRQILGQKVEFLVSFYNNEISEKSEIFDDQFSVERPDGSNFTLKIRSTKLEDSAMYFCASSEGTGESPLHFGNGTRLTVT.

V and J are TRBV9 and TRBJ1-6; D remains unclear. The ends were cut back, 0 bases at V and 6 bases at J, with 7 bases in the middle. This CDR3 contains 14 residues. Germline assignment: CDR1 SGDLS and CDR2 YYNGEE. The CDR3, as DNA: TGTGCCAGCAGCGTAGCTTACGGTAATTCACCCCTCCACTTT. It specifies CASSVAYGNSPLHF.

The chain is built from TRBV15 and TRBJ2-7, with D unresolved. The germline CDR1 and CDR2 sequences are LNHNV and YYDKDF (reference sequence). Trimming pared 0 bases from V and 2 bases from J, leaving 11 bases between. The CDR3 totals 15 residues. CDR3 in amino acids: CATSRDRKRPYEQYF. DNA for the CDR3: TGTGCCACCAGCAGAGACCGGAAGAGGCCCTACGAGCAGTACTTC.

The rearrangement joins TRBV13 to TRBJ2-5; TRBD2 agrees at 10 bases. There are 14 residues in the CDR3. Germline assignment: CDR1 PRHDT and CDR2 FYEKMQ (reference sequence). The V segment lost 4 bases and the J segment 3 bases; nucleotides outside the gene matches: 2. CDR3 bases: TGTGCCAGCAGCTCTGGACTAGCGGAAGAGACCCAGTACTTC. Residues: CASSSGLAEETQYF.

The J gene is TRBJ1-2, the V gene TRBV6-6, with D hard to call. The V gene's germline CDR1 is MNHNY and CDR2 SVGAGI (reference sequence). Trimming removed 9 bases at V and 1 base at J, with 9 bases between. CDR3 length: 12 amino acids. The CDR3 region is CASLRDNYGYTF. CDR3 DNA: TGTGCCAGTCTACGGGATAACTATGGCTACACCTTC.

The CDR3 sequence is CASRIGGQIYNEQFF. The CDR3 bases are TGTGCCAGTAGAATCGGGGGGCAGATTTACAATGAGCAGTTCTTC. The rearrangement uses TRBV19 and TRBJ2-1, with D tentatively TRBD2 (7 bases). Per germline, CDR1 LNHDA and CDR2 SQIVND (reference sequence). The CDR3 totals 15 residues. With 6 bases removed from V and 4 bases from J, the gap between germline ends came to 16 bases.

The V call is TRBV14, the J call TRBJ2-3, with D maybe TRBD2 (5 bases). V shed 0 bases and J shed 0 bases, with 10 bases lying between them. The CDR3 sequence is 16 residues long. Germline V gene data show CDR1 as SGHDN and CDR2 as FVKESK. CDR3 sequence reads: CASSQEDYRSTDTQYF. In nucleotides, the CDR3 is TGTGCCAGCAGCCAAGAAGACTACCGTAGCACAGATACGCAGTATTTT.

This clone was seen just once. This sequence joins TRBV27 and TRBJ1-1, with 7 positions matching TRBD1. With 2 bases clipped from V and 5 bases from J, the junction kept 5 bases outside the gene matches. Germline CDR1 MNHEY, CDR2 SMNVEV (reference sequence). This CDR3 region has 14 residues. As DNA, the CDR3 is TGTGCCAGCAGTTTACCCCAGGGGGGTACTGAAGCTTTCTTT. This encodes CASSLPQGGTEAFF.

This clone is a singleton in its sample. The V call is TRBV19, the J call TRBJ1-5; the D gene is possibly TRBD1 (6 bases). This CDR3 is 12 amino acids long. Germline values: CDR1 LNHDA, CDR2 SQIVND (reference sequence). V lost 10 bases and J lost 3, with 10 bases in between. The CDR3 sequence: CATRDINQPQHF. In DNA, the CDR3 is TGTGCCACCCGGGACATCAATCAGCCCCAGCATTTT.

This rearrangement joins TRBV5-1 to TRBJ1-1; 8 bases map to TRBD1. J gave up 0 bases and V 4 bases, and 5 bases lay outside the gene matches. CDR1 and CDR2 from the germline V gene are SGHRS and YFSETQ. CDR3 length: 15 residues. The CDR3 here is CASSGGQGLNTEAFF. CDR3 sequence (DNA): TGCGCCAGCAGCGGAGGACAGGGTTTGAACACTGAAGCTTTCTTT. The full variable domain, its missing parts supplied by reference TRBV5-1 and TRBJ1-1, is KAGVTQTPRYLIKTRGQQVTLSCSPISGHRSVSWYQQTPGQGLQFLFEYFSETQRNKGNFPGRFSGRQFSNSRSEMNVSTLELGDSALYLCASSGGQGLNTEAFFGQGTRLTVV.

V gene TRBV7-9 combines with J gene TRBJ2-7; D might be TRBD1 (6 bases). In germline, CDR1 is SEHNR, CDR2 FQNEAQ (reference sequence). V shed 6 bases and J shed 6 bases, with 18 bases lying between them. There are 14 residues in the CDR3. The CDR3 is CASSQAQGNREQYF. CDR3 DNA sequence: TGTGCCAGCAGTCAAGCACAGGGTAATCGCGAGCAGTACTTC.